This TCR beta chain was observed in a study of blood T cell repertoires in COVID-19. Study overall: The United States, Italy and Spain supplied acute and convalescent COVID-19 samples. Nucleic acid was either cDNA or gDNA, and it came from T cells, B-cell-depleted T cells, or PBMCs.

Original analysis: Reference gene primer amplification in the assay estimated nucleated cell counts. Only in-frame clones appear in the TCRdb table, and some are missing; sequencing was by immunoSEQ multiplex PCR. V, J and clone size derive from that table, while D and trimming were established from the DNA sequence. This table holds about 240,000 clones, approximately 88% found once. This TCR came from a woman in her 30s with acute or convalescent COVID-19. The sample was peripheral blood.

This CDR3 reads CASSFRQGLSSYNSPLHF. The DNA of the CDR3 is TGTGCCAGCAGTTTTCGCCAGGGCTTGAGCTCCTATAATTCACCCCTCCACTTT. The rearrangement links TRBV27 to TRBJ1-6; D is possibly TRBD1 (5 bases). In germline, CDR1 is MNHEY, CDR2 SMNVEV (reference sequence). The CDR3 extends over 18 amino acids. Trimming stripped 3 bases from V and 0 bases from J, with 15 bases between.